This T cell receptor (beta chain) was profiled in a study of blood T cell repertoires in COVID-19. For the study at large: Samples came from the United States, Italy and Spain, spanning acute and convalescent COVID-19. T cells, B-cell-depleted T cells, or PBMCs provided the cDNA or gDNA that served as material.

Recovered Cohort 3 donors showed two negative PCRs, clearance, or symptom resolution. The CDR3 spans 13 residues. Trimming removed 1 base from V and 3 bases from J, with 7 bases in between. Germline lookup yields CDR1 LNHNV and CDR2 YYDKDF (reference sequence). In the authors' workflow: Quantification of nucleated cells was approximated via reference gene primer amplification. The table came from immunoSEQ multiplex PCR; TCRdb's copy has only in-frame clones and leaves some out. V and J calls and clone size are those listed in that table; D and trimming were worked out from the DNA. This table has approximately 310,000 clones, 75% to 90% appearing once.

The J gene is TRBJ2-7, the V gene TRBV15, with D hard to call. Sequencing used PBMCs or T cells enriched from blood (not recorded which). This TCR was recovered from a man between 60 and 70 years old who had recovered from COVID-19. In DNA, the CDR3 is TGTGCCACCAGCAGAGGACACAACTACGAGCAGTACTTC. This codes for CATSRGHNYEQYF. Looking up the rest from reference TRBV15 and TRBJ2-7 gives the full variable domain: DAMVIQNPRYQVTQFGKPVTLSCSQTLNHNVMYWYQQKSSQAPKLLFHYYDKDFNNEADTPDNFQSRRPNTSFCFLDIRSPGLGDTAMYLCATSRGHNYEQYFGPGTRLTVT.